The 28 T cell receptor beta chains reported below all come from one sample, sequenced in a study of blood T cell repertoires in COVID-19 (dated by TCRdb to about 2020). Library method: the immunoSEQ multiplex PCR assay. Imported from immuneACCESS, the table was reduced by TCRdb to in-frame sequences with V and J called. These copies leave out some clones; in studies compared against another copy, an unresolved V gene accounts for under half, and the cause of the remainder is not known. A total of 110,000 to 150,000 clones appear in this sample, about four fifths of them only once. The ten top clones hold less than 7% of the sample. The sequenced material came from PBMCs or T cells enriched from blood (not recorded which). These receptors originate from a man aged 40-50 years with acute COVID-19.

J is TRBJ1-2 and V is TRBV3-1 (or the pseudogene TRBV3-2); the D gene is possibly TRBD1 (6 bases). The CDR3 totals 14 residues. Germline V gene sequence: CDR1 LGHDT, CDR2 YNNKEL (reference sequence). Trimming left V 1 base short and J 4 bases short, with 10 bases between. CDR3 sequence (DNA): TGTGCCAGCAGCCAAGGGGACATCTCCTATGGCTACACCTTC. It is translated as CASSQGDISYGYTF.

V is TRBV14 and J is TRBJ2-7; TRBD2 agrees at 11 bases. Germline CDR1 is SGHDN and CDR2 is FVKESK. CDR3 length: 17 residues. V was clipped by 0 bases and J by 3 bases; unmatched bases: 7. The CDR3, as DNA: TGTGCCAGCAGCCAAGAAGATCTCACTAGCGGGGGCTACGAGCAGTACTTC. Translated, it gives CASSQEDLTSGGYEQYF.

This sequence joins TRBV9 and TRBJ2-1, with 7 positions matching TRBD2. Germline V gene data show CDR1 as SGDLS and CDR2 as YYNGEE. V was clipped by 0 bases and J by 8 bases; unmatched bases: 5. The CDR3 loop spans 14 amino acids. The CDR3 DNA reads TGTGCCAGCAGCGTAGATGGACTAGACGATGAGCAGTTCTTC. Protein product: CASSVDGLDDEQFF.

The V call is TRBV28, the J call TRBJ1-2, with TRBD1 identical over 7 bases. Per germline, CDR1 MDHEN and CDR2 SYDVKM. The CDR3 consists of 18 residues. Unmatched junction bases numbered 12, after V lost 1 base and J lost 1 base. In nucleotides, the CDR3 is TGTGCCAGCAGTTTATCTATCTGGAGGGACAGTTTTAACTATGGCTACACCTTC. It is translated as CASSLSIWRDSFNYGYTF.

The chain is built from TRBV6-2 or TRBV6-3 and TRBJ1-5; a possible D gene is TRBD1 (5 bases). Trimming stripped 2 bases from V and 2 bases from J, with 13 bases between. The CDR3 is 16 amino acids. Germline CDR1 reads MNHEY; CDR2 reads SVGEGT. CDR3 amino acids: CASSYPLAGGNQPQHF. In nucleotides, the CDR3 is TGTGCCAGCAGTTACCCCTTGGCGGGGGGCAATCAGCCCCAGCATTTT.

This rearrangement joins TRBV2 to TRBJ1-1; possible D gene TRBD1, 6 bases. Trimming left V 10 bases short and J 1 base short, with 13 bases between. The length of the CDR3 is 13 residues. The germline CDR1 and CDR2 sequences are SNHLY and FYNNEI. CDR3 region: CATTQGQNTEAFF. The DNA for the CDR3 is TGTGCCACCACGCAGGGGCAGAACACTGAAGCTTTCTTT.

The chain uses TRBV4-3 and TRBJ2-1, with 14 bases aligning to TRBD2. V trimming: 1 base; J trimming: 8 bases; junction bases outside the gene matches: 7. Germline loops: CDR1 LGHNA, CDR2 YSLEER. The CDR3 is 17 residues long. CDR3 sequence: CASSQARLAGGLDEQFF. In DNA, the CDR3 is TGCGCCAGCAGCCAAGCAAGACTAGCGGGAGGGTTGGATGAGCAGTTCTTC.

The genes are TRBV6-6 and TRBJ2-3; unclear D gene. Germline CDR1 is MNHNY and CDR2 is SVGAGI (reference sequence). V was clipped by 8 bases and J by 5 bases, with 11 bases between them. The CDR3 covers 12 residues. The CDR3 reads CASAPTGDTQYF. In nucleotides, the CDR3 is TGTGCCAGCGCCCCGACGGGAGATACGCAGTATTTT.

The rearrangement joins TRBV19 to TRBJ2-1; 8 bases agree with TRBD1. The J segment lost 0 bases and the V segment lost 5 bases, leaving 3 bases of the junction unmatched. Per the germline V gene, CDR1 is LNHDA and CDR2 is SQIVND (reference sequence). CDR3 length equals 15 residues. The CDR3 here is CASSVGQDSYNEQFF. The CDR3 DNA follows: TGTGCCAGTAGTGTGGGACAGGACTCCTACAATGAGCAGTTCTTC.

The J gene is TRBJ1-2, the V gene TRBV2, with 9 bases lining up with TRBD1. CDR1 is SNHLY and CDR2 is FYNNEI in the germline V gene. The CDR3 loop spans 13 amino acids. V was pared by 4 bases and J by 7 bases, with 4 bases of the junction left unmatched. The CDR3 nucleotides read TGTGCCAGCAGTGGAACAGGGGGCTTTGGCTACACCTTC. Translated, it gives CASSGTGGFGYTF.

The genes are TRBV2 and TRBJ1-5, with unresolved D. The germline gives CDR1 SNHLY, CDR2 FYNNEI. V gave up 3 bases and J gave up 9 bases, with 12 bases separating them. The length of the CDR3 is 13 residues. Written as DNA, the CDR3 is TGTGCCAGCAGTGATGCGCAAACGAGGCCCCAGCATTTT. This codes for CASSDAQTRPQHF.

V gene TRBV10-3 combines with J gene TRBJ1-1; 7 nucleotides match TRBD1. The CDR3 has 15 amino acids. Germline CDR1 and CDR2: ENHRY and SYGVKD. J lost 6 bases, V lost 3 bases, and 10 bases had no gene match. DNA for the CDR3: TGTGCCATCAGTGAAAACAAAGGGGGCGGAGCTGAAGCTTTCTTT. This translates into CAISENKGGGAEAFF.

CDR3 DNA: TGCGCCAGCAGCCAAGACCCAGGGAGGGCCAACGTCCTGACTTTC. Amino acid sequence: CASSQDPGRANVLTF. The V gene is TRBV4-3, the J gene TRBJ2-6; perhaps TRBD1 as D (5 bases). The length of the CDR3 is 15 residues. Trimming shortened V by 0 bases and J by 5 bases, and 8 bases separated the two germline ends. In germline, CDR1 is LGHNA, CDR2 YSLEER.

The V and J genes are TRBV10-3 and TRBJ2-5, with D possibly TRBD1 on 6 matching bases. V was trimmed by 3 bases and J by 1 base, leaving 18 bases between them. CDR3 size: 17 residues. CDR1 and CDR2 from the germline V gene are ENHRY and SYGVKD. CDR3: CAISDQGLSNSQETQYF. CDR3 in DNA: TGTGCCATCAGTGACCAGGGGCTTTCCAATAGCCAAGAGACCCAGTACTTC.

This chain joins TRBV6-2 or TRBV6-3 and TRBJ1-2; 9 positions agree with TRBD1. With 0 bases clipped from V and 4 bases from J, the junction kept 15 bases outside the gene matches. The CDR3 extends over 19 amino acids. Germline V gene sequence: CDR1 MNHEY, CDR2 SVGEGT. CDR3: CASSYSSPGQGLRGYGYTF. CDR3 DNA: TGTGCCAGCAGTTACTCGTCTCCGGGACAGGGACTCCGAGGCTATGGCTACACCTTC.

With respect to this clone: This same CDR3 is encoded by further DNA sequences in the sample. The chain uses TRBV14 and TRBJ1-2; 8 nucleotides match TRBD1. The germline V gene encodes CDR1 SGHDN and CDR2 FVKESK. The V and J ends lost 3 bases and 3 bases, in that order; junction bases with no gene match: 0. CDR3 length equals 13 residues. The CDR3 sequence is CASSQGQDYGYTF. The CDR3 DNA is TGTGCCAGCAGCCAGGGACAGGACTATGGCTACACCTTC.

The V gene is TRBV3-1 (or the pseudogene TRBV3-2), the J gene TRBJ1-5; the D is unclear. V lost 4 bases and J lost 6, with 13 bases in between. The length of the CDR3 is 14 residues. Germline-derived CDR1 and CDR2 are LGHDT and YNNKEL (reference sequence). The CDR3 DNA sequence: TGTGCCAGCAGCCCCTTCGGTTCCGGTCAGCCCCAGCATTTT. Translation: CASSPFGSGQPQHF.

This clone was seen a few times. The chain uses TRBV4-2 and TRBJ1-1; possible D gene TRBD1, 5 bases. Germline CDR1 is LGHNA and CDR2 is YNFKEQ. This CDR3 is 15 amino acids long. The V end was cut by 0 bases, the J end by 0 bases, with 8 bases between. CDR3 DNA sequence: TGTGCCAGCAGCCAAGACTTGGGGCTGAACACTGAAGCTTTCTTT. Translated: CASSQDLGLNTEAFF.

The rearrangement joins TRBV4-2 to TRBJ2-3, with a possible D match to TRBD1 (6 bases). Germline loops: CDR1 LGHNA, CDR2 YNFKEQ. V shed 2 bases and J shed 0 bases, with 9 bases lying between them. This CDR3 region has 15 residues. CDR3 protein: CASSQPDRSTDTQYF. For the CDR3, the DNA is TGTGCCAGCAGCCAACCTGACAGGAGCACAGATACGCAGTATTTT.

The chain carries TRBV12-3 or TRBV12-4 and TRBJ1-1; 9 bases align to TRBD1. V shed 6 bases and J 6 bases; nucleotides not matched to a gene: 5. The CDR3 loop spans 13 amino acids. The CDR3 loop reads CASRGTGRAEAFF. CDR3 DNA: TGTGCCAGCAGGGGGACAGGGAGGGCTGAAGCTTTCTTT.

The CDR3 coding sequence is TGTGCCAGTACACCAGGGTCCCCCTATGGAGGCTACACCTTC. Residues: CASTPGSPYGGYTF. The rearrangement links TRBV19 to TRBJ1-2, with D possibly matching TRBD1 (5 bases). Germline V CDR1 and CDR2: LNHDA, SQIVND (reference sequence). The CDR3 is made up of 14 amino acids. Trimming pared 7 bases from V and 8 bases from J, leaving 20 bases between. The whole variable domain, remainder taken from reference TRBV19 and TRBJ1-2, is DGGITQSPKYLFRKEGQNVTLSCEQNLNHDAMYWYRQDPGQGLRLIYYSQIVNDFQKGDIAEGYSVSREKKESFPLTVTSAQKNPTAFYLCASTPGSPYGGYTFGSGTRLTVV.

The CDR3 spells CASSLAVVGGELFF. CDR3 bases: TGTGCCAGCAGCTTGGCGGTGGTTGGCGGGGAGCTGTTTTTT. The genes are TRBV11-2 and TRBJ2-2; D is undetermined. Germline lookup yields CDR1 SGHAT and CDR2 FQNNGV. This CDR3 has 14 residues. V gave up 3 bases and J gave up 7 bases, with 12 bases separating them. Variable domain in full (rest from reference TRBV11-2 and TRBJ2-2): EAGVAQSPRYKIIEKRQSVAFWCNPISGHATLYWYQQILGQGPKLLIQFQNNGVVDDSQLPKDRFSAERLKGVDSTLKIQPAKLEDSAVYLCASSLAVVGGELFFGEGSRLTVL.

The chain couples TRBV2 to TRBJ2-4; D is perhaps TRBD1 (6 bases). The CDR3 sequence is 17 residues long. Germline-derived CDR1 and CDR2 are SNHLY and FYNNEI. V lost 4 bases to trimming and J lost 0 bases, with 16 bases between them. In DNA, the CDR3 is TGTGCCAGCAGTGGGACAGAGGGTACGAGAGCCAAAAACATTCAGTACTTC. Translating it yields CASSGTEGTRAKNIQYF.

The chain joins TRBV7-9 to TRBJ1-5, with 7 bases aligning to TRBD1. CDR1 is SEHNR and CDR2 is FQNEAQ in the germline V gene (reference sequence). The CDR3 is 14 amino acids. Trimming removed 6 bases from V and 7 bases from J; junction bases left unmatched: 9. The CDR3 spells CASSLSTGNQPQHF. The CDR3 DNA is TGTGCCAGCAGTCTCTCGACAGGGAACCAGCCCCAGCATTTT.

The chain couples TRBV29-1 to TRBJ1-2, with unresolved D. The germline V and J ends were trimmed by 7 bases and 6 bases, with 24 bases remaining between them. The germline gives CDR1 SQVTM, CDR2 ANQGSEA. This CDR3 is built from 15 residues. The CDR3 DNA reads TGCAGCGCCGAAAGAACGGCAGGCTACGGGGATGGCTACACCTTC. It codes for CSAERTAGYGDGYTF. Full variable domain (rest looked up from reference TRBV29-1 and TRBJ1-2): SAVISQKPSRDICQRGTSLTIQCQVDSQVTMMFWYRQQPGQSLTLIATANQGSEATYESGFVIDKFPISRPNLTFSTLTVSNMSPEDSSIYLCSAERTAGYGDGYTFGSGTRLTVV.

The chain is built from TRBV7-9 and TRBJ2-3, with TRBD2 as a possible D gene (5 bases). CDR3 length: 15 residues. Germline CDR1 and CDR2: SEHNR and FQNEAQ (reference sequence). With 4 bases removed from V and 1 base from J, the gap between germline ends came to 12 bases. CDR3 sequence (DNA): TGTGCCAGCAGCTCAGGAGGAGCGGGCACAGATACGCAGTATTTT. This translates into CASSSGGAGTDTQYF. Full variable domain (rest looked up from reference TRBV7-9 and TRBJ2-3): DTGVSQNPRHKITKRGQNVTFRCDPISEHNRLYWYRQTLGQGPEFLTYFQNEAQLEKSRLLSDRFSAERPKGSFSTLEIQRTEQGDSAMYLCASSSGGAGTDTQYFGPGTRLTVL.

The rearrangement uses TRBV7-2 and TRBJ2-1, with D possibly being TRBD2 (5 bases). Germline V gene sequence: CDR1 SGHTA, CDR2 FQGNSA. The CDR3 consists of 16 residues. Trimming took 1 base from V and 3 from J, leaving 13 bases between them. This chain's CDR3 is CASSLVAESGYNEQFF. CDR3 sequence (DNA): TGTGCCAGCAGCTTAGTGGCGGAGAGCGGCTACAATGAGCAGTTCTTC.

The chain carries TRBV3-1 (or the pseudogene TRBV3-2) and TRBJ1-2; D is unresolved. Trimming removed 4 bases at V and 4 bases at J, with 7 bases between. The germline V gene encodes CDR1 LGHDT and CDR2 YNNKEL (reference sequence). The CDR3 has 12 amino acids. For the CDR3, the DNA is TGTGCCAGCAGCCCTAGTTCCTATGGCTACACCTTC. Translated, it gives CASSPSSYGYTF.